This TCR beta chain was captured in a study of blood T cell repertoires in COVID-19. About the study: Sources were T cells, B-cell-depleted T cells, or PBMCs; the material itself was cDNA or gDNA.

CDR1 is SEHNR, CDR2 FQNEAQ, per germline (reference sequence). Trimming removed 6 bases at V and 2 bases at J, with 17 bases between. The CDR3 length is 16 residues. Authors' methods: Using reference gene primer amplification, nucleated cell counts were estimated. TCRdb's copy holds only in-frame clones and misses some; the assay was immunoSEQ multiplex PCR. V and J calls and clone size are given by that table; D and trimming were obtained from the DNA. Here the sample spans about 200,000 clones, 85% to 90% being singletons. The chain recombines TRBV7-9 with TRBJ2-1, with D possibly TRBD2 on 6 matching bases. The receptor was derived from a woman between 45 and 65 years old with acute or convalescent COVID-19. The sequencing input was peripheral blood. The DNA of the CDR3 is TGTGCCAGCAGTCTAACAAGCGGGCCTACCTACAATGAGCAGTTCTTC. Protein sequence: CASSLTSGPTYNEQFF.